One sample yielded the 32 T cell receptor beta chains listed below, sequenced in a study of blood T cell repertoires in COVID-19. Libraries were prepared by immunoSEQ multiplex PCR; TCRdb keeps only in-frame clonotypes and omits some of them. This table has about 220,000 clones, 80% appearing once. The sample consisted of peripheral blood. The receptors derive from a human donor in a cohort sampled during active COVID-19.

There are a few counts of this clone. This chain joins TRBV25-1 and TRBJ1-5; maybe TRBD1 (6 bases). Germline V gene data show CDR1 as MGHDK and CDR2 as SYGVNS. V lost 2 bases to trimming and J lost 4 bases, with 9 bases between them. This CDR3 has 14 residues. The CDR3 reads CASSEQGPNQPQHF. The CDR3 DNA sequence: TGTGCCAGCAGTGAACAGGGGCCTAATCAGCCCCAGCATTTT.

This clone was seen a few times. The rearrangement links TRBV28 to TRBJ1-1; D is perhaps TRBD1 (6 bases). Germline-derived CDR1 and CDR2 are MDHEN and SYDVKM. The CDR3 consists of 14 residues. V was trimmed by 7 bases and J by 3 bases, leaving 15 bases between them. The CDR3 loop is CASMGGRLHTEAFF. Written as DNA, the CDR3 is TGTGCCAGCATGGGGGGGCGGTTGCACACTGAAGCTTTCTTT.

The chain's CDR3 is CASSFATPGNQPQHF. In DNA form, the CDR3 reads TGTGCCAGCAGTTTTGCTACTCCTGGCAATCAGCCCCAGCATTTT. The J gene is TRBJ1-5, the V gene TRBV28, with no clear D. This CDR3 has 15 residues. Trimming left V 3 bases short and J 2 bases short, with 11 bases between. CDR1 and CDR2 from the germline V gene are MDHEN and SYDVKM.

The CDR3 spells CASSLASVAGGNTDTQYF. The DNA of the CDR3 is TGCGCCAGCAGCTTGGCGAGTGTAGCGGGGGGGAACACAGATACGCAGTATTTT. V and J are TRBV5-1 and TRBJ2-3, with 11 bases lining up with TRBD2. Per germline, CDR1 SGHRS and CDR2 YFSETQ. V trimming: 0 bases; J trimming: 2 bases; junction bases outside the gene matches: 8. The length of the CDR3 is 18 residues.

V gene TRBV2 combines with J gene TRBJ1-1; D is perhaps TRBD1 (6 bases). CDR3 length: 14 amino acids. V was cut by 5 bases and J by 6 bases, with 16 bases left in between. The V gene's germline CDR1 is SNHLY and CDR2 FYNNEI. CDR3 sequence: CASSTTGSSAEAFF. The CDR3 nucleotides read TGTGCCAGCAGTACCACAGGGAGTAGCGCTGAAGCTTTCTTT.

The V call is TRBV5-1, the J call TRBJ2-1, with 12 bases that match TRBD2. J lost 3 bases, V lost 4 bases, and 5 bases had no gene match. From germline, CDR1 is SGHRS and CDR2 YFSETQ. The CDR3 loop spans 16 amino acids. DNA for the CDR3: TGCGCCAGCAGCCGAGGGACTAGCGGGCTCTACAATGAGCAGTTCTTC. It encodes CASSRGTSGLYNEQFF.

A note on this clone: The same CDR3 arises from other DNA sequences in this sample as well. The chain employs TRBV5-1 and TRBJ2-7, with D possibly being TRBD1 (5 bases). The germline V and J ends were trimmed by 2 bases and 0 bases, with 12 bases remaining between them. The CDR3 extends over 15 amino acids. Germline V lookup: CDR1 SGHRS, CDR2 YFSETQ. CDR3 sequence: CASSLGIGVSYEQYF. In nucleotides, the CDR3 is TGCGCCAGCAGCTTAGGGATAGGGGTCTCCTACGAGCAGTACTTC.

The rearrangement links TRBV9 to TRBJ1-1; perhaps TRBD1 as D (6 bases). The V gene's germline CDR1 is SGDLS and CDR2 YYNGEE. The CDR3 length is 14 residues. The V gene lost 1 base and the J gene lost 1 base, with 8 bases spanning the gap. This chain's CDR3 is CASSVQGTNTEAFF. The CDR3 nucleotides read TGTGCCAGCAGCGTACAGGGGACGAACACTGAAGCTTTCTTT.

The V and J genes are TRBV5-4 and TRBJ2-1; 8 bases map to TRBD2. V shed 2 bases and J 8 bases; nucleotides not matched to a gene: 6. This CDR3 is 14 amino acids long. The germline gives CDR1 SGHNT, CDR2 YYREEE (reference sequence). The CDR3 nucleotides are TGTGCCAGCAGCTTAGCGGGAGCGTCGGATGAGCAGTTCTTC. Encoded protein: CASSLAGASDEQFF.

J is TRBJ1-5 and V is TRBV6-2 or TRBV6-3; weak D call: TRBD1 (6 bases). The CDR3 consists of 16 residues. From germline, CDR1 is MNHEY and CDR2 SVGEGT. V lost 2 bases and J lost 6, with 17 bases in between. CDR3: CASSYPGTGRFQPQHF. The CDR3 nucleotides are TGTGCCAGCAGTTACCCGGGAACAGGGCGTTTTCAGCCCCAGCATTTT.

The chain employs TRBV15 and TRBJ2-5; D may be TRBD1 (6 bases). The length of the CDR3 is 15 residues. In germline, CDR1 is LNHNV, CDR2 YYDKDF (reference sequence). Trimming took off 5 bases at V and 5 bases at J, with 18 bases between the two ends. In nucleotides, the CDR3 is TGTGCCACCAGCTGGGGGCAGGGAATAAGGGAGACCCAGTACTTC. Translating gives CATSWGQGIRETQYF.

The gene calls are TRBV15 and TRBJ1-5, with a weak D call TRBD1 (6 bases). The germline CDR1 and CDR2 sequences are LNHNV and YYDKDF (reference sequence). The V end lost 5 bases, the J end lost 4 bases, and 9 bases lay between the germline ends. The CDR3 has 13 amino acids. CDR3: CATSGGRNQPQHF. The CDR3, as DNA: TGTGCCACCAGCGGGGGCAGGAATCAGCCCCAGCATTTT.

The table lists this clone with a few counts. This chain uses TRBV6-4 with TRBJ1-6, with 11 bases matching TRBD1. V shed 6 bases, J shed 7 bases, and the junction held 5 bases outside the gene matches. Germline CDR1 is MRHNA and CDR2 is SNTAGT. This CDR3 region has 15 residues. In nucleotides, the CDR3 is TGTGCCAGCAGCCTGGACAGGGGGCTGAATTCACCCCTCCACTTT. This translates into CASSLDRGLNSPLHF.

The chain employs TRBV3-1 (or the pseudogene TRBV3-2) and TRBJ2-5, with 8 bases identical to TRBD2. The ends lost 4 bases at V and 1 base at J; junction bases unmatched: 11. The CDR3 runs 17 residues. Germline V gives CDR1 LGHDT, CDR2 YNNKEL (reference sequence). This CDR3 is CASSPFRGGRTQETQYF. The CDR3 coding sequence is TGTGCCAGCAGCCCGTTCCGGGGCGGGAGGACCCAAGAGACCCAGTACTTC.

The chain joins TRBV19 to TRBJ1-5; D unresolved. The CDR3 contains 15 residues. Germline lookup yields CDR1 LNHDA and CDR2 SQIVND (reference sequence). Trimming took 5 bases from V and 1 from J, leaving 12 bases between them. The CDR3 bases are TGTGCCAGTAGTGATACGGGAGAGAGCAATCAGCCCCAGCATTTT. This codes for CASSDTGESNQPQHF.

The chain's CDR3 is CASSPPAAGEGEQYF. The CDR3 DNA is TGTGCCAGCTCACCACCGGCTGCGGGAGAAGGCGAGCAGTACTTC. The gene calls are TRBV18 and TRBJ2-7; 7 bases align to TRBD2. The CDR3 totals 15 residues. Per the germline V gene, CDR1 is KGHSH and CDR2 is LQKENI. J was trimmed by 6 bases and V by 0 bases; bases with no gene match: 8.

The chain is built from TRBV10-3 and TRBJ2-3, with 7 bases identical to TRBD1. Trimming cost V 11 bases and J 2 bases; bases outside gene matches: 7. The V gene's germline CDR1 is ENHRY and CDR2 SYGVKD. This CDR3 has 13 amino acids. The CDR3 here is CALGTANTDTQYF. Here the CDR3 DNA reads TGTGCCCTTGGGACAGCCAACACAGATACGCAGTATTTT.

The chain combines TRBV7-9 with TRBJ2-7, with 7 bases aligning to TRBD2. Losses at the gene ends were 11 bases for V and 5 bases for J; bases not matched to a gene: 12. The CDR3 extends over 13 amino acids. The germline V gene encodes CDR1 SEHNR and CDR2 FQNEAQ (reference sequence). The CDR3 region has the DNA TGTGCCGCCCGCCGGAGCGGGACTGACGAGCAGTACTTC. It encodes CAARRSGTDEQYF.

This clone was found many times. The J gene is TRBJ1-5, the V gene TRBV21-1. TRBV21-1 is a known pseudogene. This CDR3 comprises 14 residues. CDR3 sequence: CASSKGSSNQPQHF. CDR3 DNA: TGTGCCAGCAGCAAAGGAAGCAGCAATCAGCCCCAGCATTTT.

The CDR3 is CASSLQTGTVIPNTEAFF. The CDR3 DNA is TGTGCCAGCAGCCTGCAAACCGGGACAGTTATTCCCAACACTGAAGCTTTCTTT. The V call is TRBV14, the J call TRBJ1-1, with TRBD1 matching over 7 bases. The V gene end was trimmed by 4 bases and the J gene end by 2 bases; junction bases not matched to a gene: 16. In germline, CDR1 is SGHDN, CDR2 FVKESK. The CDR3 totals 18 residues.

The chain uses TRBV5-1 and TRBJ2-1, with TRBD1 matching over 7 bases. CDR1 and CDR2 from the germline V gene are SGHRS and YFSETQ. Losses at the gene ends were 7 bases for V and 6 bases for J; bases not matched to a gene: 7. The CDR3 covers 13 residues. The CDR3 DNA reads as TGCGCCAGCTTCCGGGACAGTGTCAATGAGCAGTTCTTC. Residues: CASFRDSVNEQFF. The full variable domain, with the rest looked up from reference TRBV5-1 and TRBJ2-1, is KAGVTQTPRYLIKTRGQQVTLSCSPISGHRSVSWYQQTPGQGLQFLFEYFSETQRNKGNFPGRFSGRQFSNSRSEMNVSTLELGDSALYLCASFRDSVNEQFFGPGTRLTVL.

This chain connects TRBV14 to TRBJ2-7, with 7 positions matching TRBD2. Germline trimming cut 1 base from V and 3 bases from J; bases unmatched to any gene: 3. The CDR3 spans 14 residues. The germline V gene has CDR1 SGHDN and CDR2 FVKESK. The CDR3 DNA reads TGTGCCAGCAGCCAAGGACGGGGGGACTACGAGCAGTACTTC. Translated: CASSQGRGDYEQYF.

The chain joins TRBV11-2 to TRBJ2-6; 14 bases are shared with TRBD2. After removal of 5 bases from V and 3 bases from J, the junction contained 6 bases not matched to a gene. Germline V gene sequence: CDR1 SGHAT, CDR2 FQNNGV. The CDR3 is made up of 18 amino acids. The CDR3, as DNA: TGTGCCAGCAGCCTGGGGACTAGCGGGAGTCTTGGGGCCAACGTCCTGACTTTC. Translating gives CASSLGTSGSLGANVLTF.

The rearrangement links TRBV24-1 to TRBJ2-1, with 11 bases identical to TRBD1. Germline CDR1 and CDR2: KGHDR and SFDVKD. This CDR3 region has 16 residues. After removal of 4 bases from V and 9 bases from J, the junction contained 10 bases not matched to a gene. Here the CDR3 DNA reads TGTGCCACCAGTGACCCCGGGACAGGGGGATGGGGTGAGCAGTTCTTC. Residues: CATSDPGTGGWGEQFF.

The chain uses TRBV7-2 and TRBJ2-7; D ambiguous. Trimming took 3 bases from V and 3 from J, leaving 9 bases between them. Per the germline V gene, CDR1 is SGHTA and CDR2 is FQGNSA. This CDR3 has 13 residues. The DNA for the CDR3 is TGTGCCAGCAGCTTCAGTGTTGTCTACGAGCAGTACTTC. Amino acids: CASSFSVVYEQYF.

The rearrangement uses TRBV4-3 and TRBJ1-4; TRBD1 matches at 10 bases. With V trimmed by 3 bases and J by 4 bases, 2 bases remained unmatched. The CDR3 is made up of 15 amino acids. The germline V gene has CDR1 LGHNA and CDR2 YSLEER. CDR3 coding DNA: TGCGCCAGCAGCCAGACAGGGGGCATTAATGAAAAACTGTTTTTT. Protein sequence: CASSQTGGINEKLFF.

Only one count was recorded for this clone. V usage is TRBV3-1 (or the pseudogene TRBV3-2) and J usage is TRBJ1-3; 11 bases align to TRBD1. Germline CDR1 reads LGHDT; CDR2 reads YNNKEL (reference sequence). CDR3 length: 17 amino acids. The J segment lost 1 base and the V segment lost 2 bases, leaving 4 bases of the junction unmatched. CDR3: CASSQSGTGGSGNTIYF. CDR3 nucleotide sequence: TGTGCCAGCAGCCAATCCGGGACAGGGGGATCTGGAAACACCATATATTTT.

The chain recombines TRBV5-6 with TRBJ2-1; 9 bases agree with TRBD2. The J segment lost 6 bases and the V segment lost 0 bases, leaving 4 bases of the junction unmatched. From germline, CDR1 is SGHDT and CDR2 YYEEEE. The CDR3 is made up of 15 amino acids. The CDR3 sequence is CASSLGLADINEQFF. CDR3 sequence (DNA): TGTGCCAGCAGCTTGGGACTAGCGGACATCAATGAGCAGTTCTTC.

V gene TRBV5-6 combines with J gene TRBJ1-1; weak D call: TRBD1 (6 bases). The CDR3 covers 19 residues. CDR1 is SGHDT and CDR2 is YYEEEE in the germline V gene. The V gene lost 3 bases and the J gene lost 0 bases, with 24 bases spanning the gap. CDR3 in DNA: TGTGCCAGCAGCTGGGGGCCCAAGGACAGACGAGCGGTGAACACTGAAGCTTTCTTT. Protein: CASSWGPKDRRAVNTEAFF.

The genes are TRBV6-1 and TRBJ1-1; 10 bases match TRBD1. The V segment lost 4 bases and the J segment 1 base; nucleotides outside the gene matches: 9. The CDR3 contains 17 residues. The germline V gene has CDR1 MNHNS and CDR2 SASEGT. DNA of the CDR3: TGTGCCAGCAGTGGAAGACAGGGGGCGCGGAGGAACACTGAAGCTTTCTTT. Encoded protein: CASSGRQGARRNTEAFF.

This sequence joins TRBV19 and TRBJ2-1; tentative D call: TRBD1 (6 bases). Trimming cost V 4 bases and J 10 bases, with 11 bases left between them. The germline V gene has CDR1 LNHDA and CDR2 SQIVND (reference sequence). The CDR3 is 12 residues long. The CDR3 DNA reads as TGTGCCAGTAGTAACAGGGAGTGGGAGCAGTTCTTC. It specifies CASSNREWEQFF. Variable domain in full (rest from reference TRBV19 and TRBJ2-1): DGGITQSPKYLFRKEGQNVTLSCEQNLNHDAMYWYRQDPGQGLRLIYYSQIVNDFQKGDIAEGYSVSREKKESFPLTVTSAQKNPTAFYLCASSNREWEQFFGPGTRLTVL.

The chain combines TRBV28 with TRBJ2-7, with 7 nucleotides matching TRBD2. Germline CDR1 and CDR2: MDHEN and SYDVKM. This CDR3 comprises 14 residues. V was clipped by 4 bases and J by 0 bases; unmatched bases: 3. The CDR3 DNA is TGTGCCAGCAGTTCACGCGGGAGCTCCTACGAGCAGTACTTC. Protein product: CASSSRGSSYEQYF.